The 9 T cell receptor beta chains below were found in one sample sequenced in a study of vaccination effects on CD4 cells after COVID-19. Profiled with immunoSEQ multiplex PCR; TCRdb holds only in-frame clones, not every one. The sample shows about 41,000 clones, 70% of them seen only once. Antigens of these TCRs are unknown. Expansion of antigen-specific CD4+ T cells with viral peptide pools was carried out by the ViraFEST assay before sequencing. Between days 10 and 11 of culture, CD4+ T cells were separated out. Neither prior SARS-CoV-2 infection nor positive nucleocapsid antibodies were present in the vaccine recipients. Sample: CD4+ T cells from PBMCs cultured with HCoV-OC43 spike peptides, taken before COVID-19 vaccination. The subset is: HCoV-OC43 spike overlapping peptide pool stimulation. The receptor set was obtained from a human donor who received a COVID-19 vaccine.

This chain's CDR3 is CSASIGYEQYF. Written as DNA, the CDR3 is TGCAGTGCTAGTATAGGGTACGAGCAGTACTTC. This rearrangement joins TRBV20-1 to TRBJ2-7, with D unresolved. This CDR3 comprises 11 residues. The V gene's germline CDR1 is DFQATT and CDR2 SNEGSKA (reference sequence). Deletions cut 3 bases from V and 4 bases from J, with 7 bases between.

The gene calls are TRBV10-3 and TRBJ1-4, with D maybe TRBD1 (5 bases). V lost 7 bases and J lost 6, with 12 bases in between. Germline V gene data show CDR1 as ENHRY and CDR2 as SYGVKD. The CDR3 contains 13 residues. The CDR3 nucleotides read TGTGCCATCAACGGGGCGAGGGATGAAAAACTGTTTTTT. Its protein is CAINGARDEKLFF.

This clone was seen a handful of times. The junction shows a germline mismatch at one end, possibly a read error. This sequence joins TRBV7-7 and TRBJ2-6, with D possibly TRBD2 on 6 matching bases. The germline CDR1 and CDR2 sequences are SSHAT and FNYEAQ (reference sequence). CDR3 length: 16 residues. The CDR3 sequence: CASSLAEGTGANVLTF. The CDR3 region has the DNA TGTGCTAGCAGCTTAGCGGAGGGTACTGGGGCCAACGTCCTGACTTTC.

This clone was picked up a small number of times. The V call is TRBV2, the J call TRBJ1-1; D not certain. Trimming pared 2 bases from V and 0 bases from J, leaving 10 bases between. Germline CDR1 reads SNHLY; CDR2 reads FYNNEI. The CDR3 spans 15 residues. CDR3 loop: CASSESPLVNTEAFF. Written as DNA, the CDR3 is TGTGCCAGCAGTGAAAGTCCCCTTGTGAACACTGAAGCTTTCTTT.

The chain has TRBV3-1 (or the pseudogene TRBV3-2) and TRBJ1-1; D possibly corresponds to TRBD1 (5 bases). CDR1 and CDR2 from the germline V gene are LGHDT and YNNKEL (reference sequence). Trimming shortened V by 4 bases and J by 1 base, and 10 bases separated the two germline ends. The CDR3 has 14 amino acids. Here the CDR3 reads CASSRLQENTEAFF. CDR3 in DNA: TGTGCCAGCAGCCGTTTACAGGAGAACACTGAAGCTTTCTTT.

This rearrangement joins TRBV19 to TRBJ1-1; no definite D call. CDR1 LNHDA and CDR2 SQIVND come from the germline V gene (reference sequence). The CDR3 is 17 amino acids. V lost 3 bases and J lost 2, with 19 bases in between. The CDR3 sequence: CASSISGTFSVNTEAFF. The CDR3 region has the DNA TGTGCCAGTAGTATTAGTGGTACGTTTTCCGTAAACACTGAAGCTTTCTTT.

The rearrangement joins TRBV30 to TRBJ2-7; maybe TRBD1 (6 bases). This CDR3 spans 15 amino acids. V was trimmed by 1 base and J by 4 bases, leaving 17 bases between them. Germline V CDR1 and CDR2: GTSNPN, SVGIG (reference sequence). DNA for the CDR3: TGTGCCTGGAGTGCCCAGGGGCGGTTGGGGTACGAGCAGTACTTC. This translates into CAWSAQGRLGYEQYF. The whole variable domain, remainder taken from reference TRBV30 and TRBJ2-7, is SQTIHQWPATLVQPVGSPLSLECTVEGTSNPNLYWYRQAAGRGLQLLFYSVGIGQISSEVPQNLSASRPQDRQFILSSKKLLLSDSGFYLCAWSAQGRLGYEQYFGPGTRLTVT.

The rearrangement links TRBV19 to TRBJ1-1; 9 nucleotides match TRBD1. V trimming: 5 bases; J trimming: 3 bases; junction bases outside the gene matches: 16. Germline CDR1 LNHDA, CDR2 SQIVND (reference sequence). CDR3 length: 18 residues. In DNA, the CDR3 is TGTGCCAGTAGTCCTTGGCAGTCCTACGGGACAGGGTACACTGAAGCTTTCTTT. Translated: CASSPWQSYGTGYTEAFF.

This sequence joins TRBV19 and TRBJ2-6; D is possibly TRBD2 (6 bases). From germline, CDR1 is LNHDA and CDR2 SQIVND (reference sequence). V was trimmed by 3 bases and J by 4 bases, leaving 13 bases between them. This CDR3 has 16 residues. As DNA, the CDR3 is TGTGCCAGTAGTATCTCCGGGAGTGCAGGGGCCAACGTCCTGACTTTC. It specifies CASSISGSAGANVLTF.